This TCR beta chain is from a study of cytomegalovirus exposure and HLA in healthy donors. Study results and caveats: According to reports, the classifier identified cytomegalovirus status with high specificity and sensitivity.

Concerning this clone itself: Its antigen is unidentified.

Here immunoSEQ multiplex PCR was the method, and the copy in TCRdb shows in-frame clones only, minus some. This sample has about 170,000 clones; 89% occur once, and the top ten carry just over 4%. This CDR3 comprises 14 residues. V gave up 5 bases and J gave up 6 bases, with 14 bases separating them. Germline V lookup: CDR1 MNHEY, CDR2 SVGAGI. The chain has TRBV6-5 and TRBJ2-1; weak D call: TRBD2 (6 bases). The receptor was derived from a man younger than 35 in good health and CMV-seropositive. The specimen sequenced was PBMCs. The CDR3 DNA reads TGTGCCAGCAGTCCGGGCGGGATTGCCAATGAGCAGTTCTTC. It specifies CASSPGGIANEQFF.